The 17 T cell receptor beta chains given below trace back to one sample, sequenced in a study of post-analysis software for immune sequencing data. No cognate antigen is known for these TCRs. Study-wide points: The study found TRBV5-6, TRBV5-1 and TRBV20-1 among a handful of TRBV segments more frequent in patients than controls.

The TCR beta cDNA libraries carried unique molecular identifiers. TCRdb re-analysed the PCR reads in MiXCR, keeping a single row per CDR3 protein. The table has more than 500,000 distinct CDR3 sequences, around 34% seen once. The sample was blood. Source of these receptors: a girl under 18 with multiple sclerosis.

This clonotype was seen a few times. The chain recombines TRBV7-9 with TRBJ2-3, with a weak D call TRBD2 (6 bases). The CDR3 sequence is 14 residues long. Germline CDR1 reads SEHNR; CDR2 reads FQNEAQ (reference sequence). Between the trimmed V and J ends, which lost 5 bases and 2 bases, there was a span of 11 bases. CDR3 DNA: TGTGCCAGCAGCCTGGGACTGTTCACAGATACGCAGTATTTT. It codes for CASSLGLFTDTQYF.

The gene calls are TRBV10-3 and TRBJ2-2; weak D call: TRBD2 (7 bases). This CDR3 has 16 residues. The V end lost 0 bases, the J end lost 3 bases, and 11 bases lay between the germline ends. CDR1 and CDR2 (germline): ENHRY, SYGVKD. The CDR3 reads CAISESRGGYTGELFF. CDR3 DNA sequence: TGTGCCATCAGTGAGTCGAGGGGGGGATACACCGGGGAGCTGTTTTTT.

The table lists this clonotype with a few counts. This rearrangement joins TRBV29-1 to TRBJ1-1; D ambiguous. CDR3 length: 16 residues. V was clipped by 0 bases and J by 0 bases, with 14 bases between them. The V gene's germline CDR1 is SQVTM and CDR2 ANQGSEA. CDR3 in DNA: TGCAGCGTTGAAGATCTTGCGGCGTCCATGAACACTGAAGCTTTCTTT. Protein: CSVEDLAASMNTEAFF.

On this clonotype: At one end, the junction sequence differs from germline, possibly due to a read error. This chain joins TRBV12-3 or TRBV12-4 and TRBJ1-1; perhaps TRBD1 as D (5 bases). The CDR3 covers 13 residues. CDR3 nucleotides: TGTACCAGCAGTTCGACAGTGAACACTGAAGCTTTCTTT. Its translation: CTSSSTVNTEAFF.

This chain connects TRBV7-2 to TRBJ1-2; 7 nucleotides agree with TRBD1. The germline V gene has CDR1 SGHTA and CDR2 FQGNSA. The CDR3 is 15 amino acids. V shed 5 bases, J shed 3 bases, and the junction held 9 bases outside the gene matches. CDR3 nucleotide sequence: TGTGCCAGCAGCCCCGGGGCAGGGGGAGACTATGGCTACACCTTC. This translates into CASSPGAGGDYGYTF.

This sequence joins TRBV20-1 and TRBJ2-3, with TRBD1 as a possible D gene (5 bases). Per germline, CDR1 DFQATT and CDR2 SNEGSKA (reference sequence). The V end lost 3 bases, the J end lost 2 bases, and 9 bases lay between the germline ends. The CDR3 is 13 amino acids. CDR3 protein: CSARLGATDTQYF. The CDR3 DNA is TGCAGTGCTAGGTTAGGGGCCACAGATACGCAGTATTTT.

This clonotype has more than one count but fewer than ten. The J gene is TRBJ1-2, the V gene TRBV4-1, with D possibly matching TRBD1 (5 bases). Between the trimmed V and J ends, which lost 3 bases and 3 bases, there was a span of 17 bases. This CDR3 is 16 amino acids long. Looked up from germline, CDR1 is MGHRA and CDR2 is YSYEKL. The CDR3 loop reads CASSQTGTGSYYGYTF. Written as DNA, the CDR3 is TGCGCCAGCAGCCAGACCGGGACGGGATCTTACTATGGCTACACCTTC.

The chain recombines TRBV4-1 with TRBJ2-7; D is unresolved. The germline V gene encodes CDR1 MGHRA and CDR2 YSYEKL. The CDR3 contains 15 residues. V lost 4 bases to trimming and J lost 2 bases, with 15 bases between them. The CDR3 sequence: CASSRLQRSPYEQYF. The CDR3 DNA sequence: TGCGCCAGCAGCCGTCTCCAGAGAAGCCCCTACGAGCAGTACTTC.

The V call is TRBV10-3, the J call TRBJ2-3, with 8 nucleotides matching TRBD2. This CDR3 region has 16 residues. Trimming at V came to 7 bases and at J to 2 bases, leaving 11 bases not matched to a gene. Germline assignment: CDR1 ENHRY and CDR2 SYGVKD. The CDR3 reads CAITEGRGAITDTQYF. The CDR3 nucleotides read TGTGCCATCACCGAGGGGCGGGGGGCCATCACAGATACGCAGTATTTT.

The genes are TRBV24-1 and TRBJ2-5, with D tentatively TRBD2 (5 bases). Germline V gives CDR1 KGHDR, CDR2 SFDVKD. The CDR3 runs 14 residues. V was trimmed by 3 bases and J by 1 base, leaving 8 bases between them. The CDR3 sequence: CATSDRRGQETQYF. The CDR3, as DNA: TGTGCCACCAGTGATCGTCGGGGCCAAGAGACCCAGTACTTC.

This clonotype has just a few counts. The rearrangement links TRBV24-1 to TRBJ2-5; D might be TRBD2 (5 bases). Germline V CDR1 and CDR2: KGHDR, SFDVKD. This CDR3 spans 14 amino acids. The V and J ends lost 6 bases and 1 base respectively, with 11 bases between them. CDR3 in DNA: TGTGCCACCAGTCCCCGGCTAGCCCAAGAGACCCAGTACTTC. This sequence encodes CATSPRLAQETQYF.

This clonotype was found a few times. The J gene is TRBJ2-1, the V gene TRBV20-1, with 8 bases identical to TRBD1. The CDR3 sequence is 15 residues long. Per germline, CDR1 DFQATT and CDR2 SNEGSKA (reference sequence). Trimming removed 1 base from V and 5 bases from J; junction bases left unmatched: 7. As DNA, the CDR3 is TGCAGTGCTAGAGCTCACAGGGGGGTGAACAATGAGCAGTTCTTC. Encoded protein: CSARAHRGVNNEQFF.

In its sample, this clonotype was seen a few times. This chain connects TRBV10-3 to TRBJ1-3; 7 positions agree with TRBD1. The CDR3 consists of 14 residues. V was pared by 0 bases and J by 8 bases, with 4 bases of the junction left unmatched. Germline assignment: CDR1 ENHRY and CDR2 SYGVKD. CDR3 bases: TGTGCCATCAGTGAGTCGACAGGGACGGACACCATATATTTT. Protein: CAISESTGTDTIYF.

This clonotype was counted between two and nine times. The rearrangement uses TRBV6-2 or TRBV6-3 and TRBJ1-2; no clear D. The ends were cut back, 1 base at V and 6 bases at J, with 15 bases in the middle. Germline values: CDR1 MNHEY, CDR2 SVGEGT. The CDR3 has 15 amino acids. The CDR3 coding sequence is TGTGCCAGCAGTTACTTAGGCCCGGGGTCCAATGGCTACACCTTC. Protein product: CASSYLGPGSNGYTF.

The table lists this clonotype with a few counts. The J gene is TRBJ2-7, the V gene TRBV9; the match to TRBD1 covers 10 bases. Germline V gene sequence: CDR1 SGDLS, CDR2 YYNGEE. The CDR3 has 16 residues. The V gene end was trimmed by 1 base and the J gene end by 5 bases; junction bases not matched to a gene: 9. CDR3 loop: CASSVRPGTGVNEQYF. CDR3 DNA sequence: TGTGCCAGCAGCGTACGTCCCGGGACAGGGGTGAACGAGCAGTACTTC. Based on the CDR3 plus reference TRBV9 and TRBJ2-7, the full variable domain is DSGVTQTPKHLITATGQRVTLRCSPRSGDLSVYWYQQSLDQGLQFLIQYYNGEERAKGNILERFSAQQFPDLHSELNLSSLELGDSALYFCASSVRPGTGVNEQYFGPGTRLTVT.

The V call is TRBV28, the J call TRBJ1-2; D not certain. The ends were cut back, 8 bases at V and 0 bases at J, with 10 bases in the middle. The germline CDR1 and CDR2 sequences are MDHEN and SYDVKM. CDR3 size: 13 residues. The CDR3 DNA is TGTGCCAGCGGTCTCGTGACTAACTATGGCTACACCTTC. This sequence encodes CASGLVTNYGYTF.

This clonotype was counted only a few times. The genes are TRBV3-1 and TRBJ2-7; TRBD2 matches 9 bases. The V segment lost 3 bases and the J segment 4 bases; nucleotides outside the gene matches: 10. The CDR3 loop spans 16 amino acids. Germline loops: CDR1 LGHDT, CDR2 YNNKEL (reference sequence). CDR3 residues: CASSQGGAGGMYEQYF. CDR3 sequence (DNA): TGTGCCAGCAGCCAGGGAGGAGCGGGGGGCATGTACGAGCAGTACTTC.